Presented here are 27 T cell receptor beta chains from one specimen sequenced in a study of T cells of healthy individuals. From the 5' RACE reads, TCRdb called clonotypes with MiXCR, one entry per CDR3 protein. The data contain about 41,000 distinct CDR3 sequences, about 4.2% of them singletons. These receptors originate from a human donor in good health.

In this sample, this clonotype turned up many times. The chain couples TRBV12-3 or TRBV12-4 to TRBJ2-2; D remains ambiguous. CDR3 length: 12 amino acids. The V end was cut by 6 bases, the J end by 5 bases, with 7 bases between. CDR3 sequence: CASRPGTGELFF. Here the CDR3 DNA reads TGTGCCAGCAGGCCCGGGACCGGGGAGCTGTTTTTT.

A few counts support this clonotype. V and J are TRBV25-1 and TRBJ1-5, with 8 bases that match TRBD1. Germline CDR1 MGHDK, CDR2 SYGVNS. The CDR3 spans 16 residues. Trimming took 2 bases from V and 0 from J; bases not matched to a gene: 3. Written as DNA, the CDR3 is TGTGCCAGCAGTGAAGACAGGGGTTTTAGCAATCAGCCCCAGCATTTT. It specifies CASSEDRGFSNQPQHF.

Many counts were recorded for this clonotype. The J gene is TRBJ2-7, the V gene TRBV20-1; 7 nucleotides align to TRBD1. J lost 4 bases, V lost 0 bases, and 9 bases had no gene match. CDR1 and CDR2 from the germline V gene are DFQATT and SNEGSKA (reference sequence). There are 15 residues in the CDR3. In DNA form, the CDR3 reads TGCAGTGCTAGAGATTCGCGACAGGGAGTTTACGAGCAGTACTTC. This encodes CSARDSRQGVYEQYF.

This clonotype has ten or more counts. The chain is built from TRBV6-5 and TRBJ2-2; D perhaps matches TRBD1 (6 bases). CDR3 length: 12 amino acids. Germline V gene sequence: CDR1 MNHEY, CDR2 SVGAGI. With 6 bases removed from V and 5 bases from J, the gap between germline ends came to 7 bases. The CDR3 protein is CASRTGTGELFF. CDR3 nucleotide sequence: TGTGCCAGCAGAACAGGGACCGGGGAGCTGTTTTTT.

This clonotype was observed many times. This chain joins TRBV15 and TRBJ2-1, with 14 bases that match TRBD2. V shed 11 bases, J shed 13 bases, and the junction held 10 bases outside the gene matches. From germline, CDR1 is LNHNV and CDR2 YYDKDF (reference sequence). There are 13 residues in the CDR3. The CDR3 here is CAFGTSGGSRQFF. The CDR3 DNA reads TGTGCCTTCGGGACTAGCGGGGGATCCCGCCAGTTCTTC. Drawing the rest from reference TRBV15 and TRBJ2-1, the complete variable domain is DAMVIQNPRYQVTQFGKPVTLSCSQTLNHNVMYWYQQKSSQAPKLLFHYYDKDFNNEADTPDNFQSRRPNTSFCFLDIRSPGLGDTAMYLCAFGTSGGSRQFFGPGTRLTVL.

In this sample, this clonotype turned up a few times. This chain connects TRBV6-1 to TRBJ2-1; maybe TRBD2 (6 bases). Germline CDR1 MNHNS, CDR2 SASEGT. The ends were cut back, 6 bases at V and 8 bases at J, with 17 bases in the middle. CDR3 length: 14 residues. The CDR3 reads CASSAGPYSYEQFF. CDR3 nucleotide sequence: TGTGCCAGCAGCGCGGGGCCCTACAGCTATGAGCAGTTCTTC.

This clonotype was seen many times. The genes are TRBV6-5 and TRBJ2-3; 8 nucleotides align to TRBD1. This CDR3 is built from 18 residues. The germline V gene has CDR1 MNHEY and CDR2 SVGAGI. The V gene end was trimmed by 2 bases and the J gene end by 0 bases; junction bases not matched to a gene: 10. The CDR3 DNA sequence: TGTGCCAGCAGTTACCTCGGACAGGGAGCAGCAAGCACAGATACGCAGTATTTT. Translated: CASSYLGQGAASTDTQYF.

This clonotype was observed at least ten times. One junction end does not reproduce the germline sequence, and a read error may be involved. This chain connects TRBV19 to TRBJ2-7, with D unresolved. This CDR3 is 13 amino acids long. The germline V gene encodes CDR1 LNHDA and CDR2 SQIVND (reference sequence). Here the CDR3 reads CQPSPTKNYEQYF. The CDR3 nucleotides read TGCCAACCATCCCCCACTAAGAACTACGAGCAGTACTTC.

This clonotype was counted a few times. The chain recombines TRBV5-1 with TRBJ2-4; D remains unclear. The V end lost 4 bases, the J end lost 2 bases, and 13 bases lay between the germline ends. Germline-derived CDR1 and CDR2 are SGHRS and YFSETQ. This CDR3 comprises 15 residues. The CDR3 sequence: CASSPYTTSKNIQYF. The CDR3 DNA reads as TGCGCCAGCAGCCCCTATACAACCTCCAAAAACATTCAGTACTTC. The whole variable domain, filled in from reference TRBV5-1 and TRBJ2-4, reads KAGVTQTPRYLIKTRGQQVTLSCSPISGHRSVSWYQQTPGQGLQFLFEYFSETQRNKGNFPGRFSGRQFSNSRSEMNVSTLELGDSALYLCASSPYTTSKNIQYFGAGTRLSVL.

Ten or more counts support this clonotype. The chain is built from TRBV7-9 and TRBJ1-1; 9 nucleotides align to TRBD1. Germline V gene sequence: CDR1 SEHNR, CDR2 FQNEAQ (reference sequence). The CDR3 length is 14 residues. The J segment lost 3 bases and the V segment lost 4 bases, leaving 3 bases of the junction unmatched. The CDR3 coding sequence is TGTGCCAGCAGCTGGGGACAGGGATACACTGAAGCTTTCTTT. It specifies CASSWGQGYTEAFF.

This clonotype came up many times. The chain combines TRBV20-1 with TRBJ2-3, with D perhaps matching TRBD2 (5 bases). V lost 0 bases to trimming and J lost 4 bases, with 11 bases between them. The CDR3 length is 14 residues. CDR1 is DFQATT, CDR2 SNEGSKA, per germline (reference sequence). In nucleotides, the CDR3 is TGCAGTGCTAGAGATACTGCTAGCTCAGATACGCAGTATTTT. Translation gives CSARDTASSDTQYF.

This clonotype has only one observation. A read error may be the cause here, since a much bigger clone is one base away. The chain links TRBV10-3 to TRBJ1-3; no reliable D call. V lost 0 bases and J lost 0, with 15 bases in between. Germline CDR1 is ENHRY and CDR2 is SYGVKD. This CDR3 comprises 18 residues. The CDR3 region has the DNA TGTGCCATCAGTGAGTCGTTTCCCCTTTCCAACTCTGGAAACACCATATATTTT. It specifies CAISESFPLSNSGNTIYF.

This clonotype has a count of ten or more. V and J are TRBV5-1 and TRBJ2-5; TRBD2 matches at 8 bases. V was pared by 1 base and J by 1 base, with 0 bases of the junction left unmatched. Per the germline V gene, CDR1 is SGHRS and CDR2 is YFSETQ. This CDR3 is built from 14 residues. The CDR3 bases are TGCGCCAGCAGCTTGACTAGCGGCCAAGAGACCCAGTACTTC. Its protein product is CASSLTSGQETQYF.

This clonotype was counted only a few times. The rearrangement uses TRBV10-3 and TRBJ1-1; 9 bases are a match to TRBD1. The CDR3 has 12 residues. Germline V CDR1 and CDR2: ENHRY, SYGVKD. V gave up 10 bases and J gave up 6 bases; unmatched junction bases: 6. CDR3 loop: CATRQGGAEAFF. The CDR3 DNA is TGTGCCACCAGACAGGGGGGGGCTGAAGCTTTCTTT.

The sample holds many counts of this clonotype. The chain has TRBV2 and TRBJ2-3; no reliable D call. The CDR3 extends over 12 amino acids. Trimming stripped 4 bases from V and 2 bases from J, with 4 bases between. Germline V gene data show CDR1 as SNHLY and CDR2 as FYNNEI. CDR3 in amino acids: CASSGPTDTQYF. In DNA form, the CDR3 reads TGTGCCAGCAGTGGCCCCACAGATACGCAGTATTTT.

This clonotype was found many times. The V gene is TRBV3-2, the J gene TRBJ2-7. TRBV3-2 is termed a pseudogene. The CDR3 extends over 14 amino acids. In nucleotides, the CDR3 is TGTGCCAGCAGCCAACGTTCTGGGGACTACGAGCAGTACTTC. This encodes CASSQRSGDYEQYF.

This clonotype has just a few counts. The chain employs TRBV2 and TRBJ2-3; D remains unclear. V gave up 0 bases and J gave up 4 bases, with 8 bases separating them. There are 14 residues in the CDR3. Germline V gene data show CDR1 as SNHLY and CDR2 as FYNNEI. The DNA of the CDR3 is TGTGCCAGCAGTGAAGCAGTAGTGTCAGATACGCAGTATTTT. Amino acids: CASSEAVVSDTQYF.

This sequence joins TRBV7-2 and TRBJ1-1; 9 nucleotides match TRBD1. The germline CDR1 and CDR2 sequences are SGHTA and FQGNSA. Trimming cost V 4 bases and J 3 bases; bases outside gene matches: 6. The length of the CDR3 is 15 residues. The chain's CDR3 is CASSWKGQGDTEAFF. CDR3 sequence (DNA): TGTGCCAGCAGCTGGAAGGGACAGGGAGACACTGAAGCTTTCTTT.

This clonotype has ten or more counts. The chain recombines TRBV5-1 with TRBJ2-3, with a tentative D call TRBD1 (5 bases). The CDR3 has 17 amino acids. Trimming took 1 base from V and 0 from J, leaving 15 bases between them. Germline-derived CDR1 and CDR2 are SGHRS and YFSETQ. CDR3 coding DNA: TGCGCCAGCAGCTTGCAAGTAACAGGACAAAGCACAGATACGCAGTATTTT. This codes for CASSLQVTGQSTDTQYF. Full variable domain (rest looked up from reference TRBV5-1 and TRBJ2-3): KAGVTQTPRYLIKTRGQQVTLSCSPISGHRSVSWYQQTPGQGLQFLFEYFSETQRNKGNFPGRFSGRQFSNSRSEMNVSTLELGDSALYLCASSLQVTGQSTDTQYFGPGTRLTVL.

The CDR3 region has the DNA TGTGCCAGCAGCTTAGGCAGAGGTGGCACTAGCGGGAGGACCTACGAGCAGTACTTC. Encoded protein: CASSLGRGGTSGRTYEQYF. The gene calls are TRBV7-6 and TRBJ2-7, with TRBD2 matching 12 bases. Germline V gives CDR1 SGHVS, CDR2 FNYEAQ. V trimming: 1 base; J trimming: 2 bases; junction bases outside the gene matches: 12. The CDR3 runs to 19 residues.

The V and J genes are TRBV27 and TRBJ2-3, with 16 positions matching TRBD2. Germline values: CDR1 MNHEY, CDR2 SMNVEV (reference sequence). There are 17 residues in the CDR3. V gave up 8 bases and J gave up 4 bases; unmatched junction bases: 9. CDR3: CASSGTSGRASADTQYF. The CDR3 DNA follows: TGTGCCAGCTCGGGGACTAGCGGGAGGGCGAGCGCAGATACGCAGTATTTT.

The table lists this clonotype with a few counts. The V gene is TRBV9, the J gene TRBJ1-1; 7 bases agree with TRBD1. There are 18 residues in the CDR3. V was pared by 4 bases and J by 3 bases, with 18 bases of the junction left unmatched. In germline, CDR1 is SGDLS, CDR2 YYNGEE. CDR3 amino acids: CASSPQPELTGSHTEAFF. For the CDR3, the DNA is TGTGCCAGCAGCCCACAACCCGAATTGACAGGGAGTCACACTGAAGCTTTCTTT.

This clonotype has more than one count but fewer than ten. V is TRBV30 and J is TRBJ1-1; TRBD1 agrees at 7 bases. The V gene end was trimmed by 6 bases and the J gene end by 4 bases; junction bases not matched to a gene: 5. CDR3 length equals 12 residues. Germline V lookup: CDR1 GTSNPN, CDR2 SVGIG (reference sequence). CDR3 coding DNA: TGTGCCTGTAACAGGGGAGGCACTGAAGCTTTCTTT. Its protein is CACNRGGTEAFF.

This clonotype has at least ten counts. V and J are TRBV25-1 and TRBJ2-1; 9 bases fit TRBD1. This CDR3 region has 15 residues. Per germline, CDR1 MGHDK and CDR2 SYGVNS. Trimming removed 1 base from V and 6 bases from J; junction bases left unmatched: 4. DNA of the CDR3: TGTGCCAGCAGTGAATTTGGGACAGGGACCAATGAGCAGTTCTTC. Residues: CASSEFGTGTNEQFF. The complete variable domain, with remaining parts taken from reference TRBV25-1 and TRBJ2-1, reads EADIYQTPRYLVIGTGKKITLECSQTMGHDKMYWYQQDPGMELHLIHYSYGVNSTEKGDLSSESTVSRIRTEHFPLTLESARPSHTSQYLCASSEFGTGTNEQFFGPGTRLTVL.

The table lists this clonotype with many counts. This chain links TRBV6-5 with TRBJ2-3; D is possibly TRBD1 or TRBD2 (6 bases each). Trimming stripped 1 base from V and 2 bases from J, with 7 bases between. Germline V gene data show CDR1 as MNHEY and CDR2 as SVGAGI. The CDR3 covers 14 residues. The CDR3 coding sequence is TGTGCCAGCAGTTACTGGGGGGCCACAGATACGCAGTATTTT. Protein sequence: CASSYWGATDTQYF.

Ten or more counts support this clonotype. V gene TRBV12-3 or TRBV12-4 combines with J gene TRBJ1-1; 8 bases align to TRBD1. Germline trimming cut 6 bases from V and 1 base from J; bases unmatched to any gene: 7. This CDR3 comprises 15 residues. The CDR3 nucleotides are TGTGCCAGCAGGCGGTTCGGACAGGGGAACACTGAAGCTTTCTTT. The encoded protein is CASRRFGQGNTEAFF.

In its sample, this clonotype was seen many times. The CDR3 loop reads CASSQDRGGLAEQYF. In DNA form, the CDR3 reads TGCGCCAGCAGCCAAGACAGGGGGGGACTAGCCGAGCAGTACTTC. The V and J genes are TRBV4-1 and TRBJ2-7, with 9 bases fitting TRBD2. V was clipped by 0 bases and J by 6 bases; unmatched bases: 6. Germline lookup yields CDR1 MGHRA and CDR2 YSYEKL. The CDR3 has 15 amino acids.